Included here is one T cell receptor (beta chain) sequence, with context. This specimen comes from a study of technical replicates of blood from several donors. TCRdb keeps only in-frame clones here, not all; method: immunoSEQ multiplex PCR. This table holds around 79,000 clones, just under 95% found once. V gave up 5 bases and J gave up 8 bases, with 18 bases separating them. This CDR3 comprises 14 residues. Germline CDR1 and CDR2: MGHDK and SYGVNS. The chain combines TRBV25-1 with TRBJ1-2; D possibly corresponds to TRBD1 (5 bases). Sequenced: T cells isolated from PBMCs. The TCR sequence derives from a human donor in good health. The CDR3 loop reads CASSSGGWAGGYTF. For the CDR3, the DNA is TGTGCCAGCAGTTCGGGTGGGTGGGCAGGGGGCTACACCTTC.